Below, 23 T cell receptor beta chains from the same sample are listed, as sequenced in a study of shared clonotypes between healthy human individuals. Terminally differentiated effector memory CD45RA+ cells were excluded from the naive CD8 cells, which were CD45RO-negative and positively selected for CCR7. TCRdb keeps only in-frame clones here, not all; method: immunoSEQ multiplex PCR. The profile shows some 2 million clones, approximately 95% of them singletons. Source material: naive CD8+ T cells sorted from blood. Receptors were obtained from a man younger than 35 in good health.

The rearrangement uses TRBV14 and TRBJ2-7, with unresolved D. There are 14 residues in the CDR3. CDR1 is SGHDN and CDR2 is FVKESK in the germline V gene. Trimming pared 0 bases from V and 4 bases from J, leaving 10 bases between. CDR3 sequence (DNA): TGTGCCAGCAGCCAAGATGTTGGCGGATACGAGCAGTACTTC. Translating it yields CASSQDVGGYEQYF.

This rearrangement joins TRBV11-2 to TRBJ2-1; weak D call: TRBD2 (6 bases). The CDR3 is 15 amino acids. The V and J ends lost 5 bases and 0 bases respectively, with 11 bases between them. The germline V gene encodes CDR1 SGHAT and CDR2 FQNNGV. CDR3 protein: CASSHTSISYNEQFF. CDR3 in DNA: TGTGCCAGCAGCCACACTAGCATCTCCTACAATGAGCAGTTCTTC. The entire variable domain, with the rest obtained from reference TRBV11-2 and TRBJ2-1, is as follows: EAGVAQSPRYKIIEKRQSVAFWCNPISGHATLYWYQQILGQGPKLLIQFQNNGVVDDSQLPKDRFSAERLKGVDSTLKIQPAKLEDSAVYLCASSHTSISYNEQFFGPGTRLTVL.

J is TRBJ2-5 and V is TRBV7-9; D is perhaps TRBD1 or TRBD2 (5 bases each). V was cut by 5 bases and J by 1 base, with 17 bases left in between. Looked up from germline, CDR1 is SEHNR and CDR2 is FQNEAQ (reference sequence). The CDR3 sequence is 16 residues long. CDR3 sequence (DNA): TGTGCCAGCAGCCTGGACTTTCGGCAGGGCCAAGAGACCCAGTACTTC. This encodes CASSLDFRQGQETQYF.

This rearrangement joins TRBV6-6 to TRBJ1-2; D is unresolved. Germline CDR1 MNHNY, CDR2 SVGAGI (reference sequence). CDR3 length: 11 residues. Trimming stripped 4 bases from V and 12 bases from J, with 12 bases between. CDR3 protein: CASSSSGRDTF. The CDR3 nucleotides are TGTGCCAGCAGTTCCTCAGGACGGGACACCTTC.

The chain links TRBV5-1 to TRBJ2-2; 10 nucleotides agree with TRBD1. V dropped 3 bases and J dropped 1; count of bases not matched to a gene: 12. This CDR3 region has 19 residues. CDR1 is SGHRS, CDR2 YFSETQ, per germline. The CDR3 DNA sequence: TGCGCCAGCAGCTACTCGGACATGACAGGGGGCAAGAACACCGGGGAGCTGTTTTTT. Residues: CASSYSDMTGGKNTGELFF.

This sequence joins TRBV13 and TRBJ2-7; TRBD2 matches 11 bases. The V gene end was trimmed by 2 bases and the J gene end by 2 bases; junction bases not matched to a gene: 2. This CDR3 is built from 15 residues. The germline V gene has CDR1 PRHDT and CDR2 FYEKMQ (reference sequence). The DNA for the CDR3 is TGTGCCAGCAGCTTACTGACTAGCGGGACCTACGAGCAGTACTTC. Translating gives CASSLLTSGTYEQYF.

This chain joins TRBV5-6 and TRBJ1-2; weak D call: TRBD1 (5 bases). The CDR3 totals 17 residues. Germline CDR1 and CDR2: SGHDT and YYEEEE. V was shortened by 1 base and J by 2 bases, with 18 bases between the two germline ends. The CDR3 protein is CASSLRGSGLGNYGYTF. CDR3 nucleotides: TGTGCCAGCAGCTTGAGAGGATCAGGGTTGGGAAACTATGGCTACACCTTC.

The chain combines TRBV7-2 with TRBJ2-3; perhaps TRBD2 as D (5 bases). Germline V gene sequence: CDR1 SGHTA, CDR2 FQGNSA. This CDR3 contains 14 residues. Trimming cost V 7 bases and J 0 bases, with 11 bases left between them. The chain's CDR3 is CASTLAPSTDTQYF. The CDR3 DNA follows: TGTGCCAGCACCCTAGCCCCGAGCACAGATACGCAGTATTTT. Complete variable domain (other parts from reference TRBV7-2 and TRBJ2-3): GAGVSQSPSNKVTEKGKDVELRCDPISGHTALYWYRQSLGQGLEFLIYFQGNSAPDKSGLPSDRFSAERTGGSVSTLTIQRTQQEDSAVYLCASTLAPSTDTQYFGPGTRLTVL.

The chain has TRBV7-2 and TRBJ2-2; D unclear. V lost 1 base, J lost 3 bases, and 6 bases lay in between. The length of the CDR3 is 14 residues. Germline CDR1 is SGHTA and CDR2 is FQGNSA. CDR3 region: CASSLVGDTGELFF. CDR3 coding DNA: TGTGCCAGCAGCTTAGTGGGTGACACCGGGGAGCTGTTTTTT.

The chain joins TRBV18 to TRBJ2-3, with 9 bases lining up with TRBD2. The CDR3 is 15 residues long. CDR1 is KGHSH and CDR2 is LQKENI in the germline V gene. With 3 bases clipped from V and 5 bases from J, the junction kept 6 bases outside the gene matches. CDR3 residues: CASSPREGYEDTQYF. For the CDR3, the DNA is TGTGCCAGCTCACCGCGGGAGGGCTATGAAGATACGCAGTATTTT.

This chain joins TRBV19 and TRBJ2-1; no reliable D call. There are 15 residues in the CDR3. V gave up 1 base and J gave up 2 bases, with 9 bases separating them. CDR1 is LNHDA and CDR2 is SQIVND in the germline V gene (reference sequence). The CDR3 region is CASSIGALTYNEQFF. For the CDR3, the DNA is TGTGCCAGTAGTATAGGAGCACTGACCTACAATGAGCAGTTCTTC.

Concerning this clone itself: The same CDR3 arises from other DNA sequences in this sample as well. The V and J genes are TRBV19 and TRBJ2-7; perhaps D is TRBD1 or TRBD2 (5 bases each). Germline lookup yields CDR1 LNHDA and CDR2 SQIVND (reference sequence). This CDR3 comprises 13 residues. V was shortened by 3 bases and J by 0 bases, with 6 bases between the two germline ends. The chain's CDR3 is CASSIGASYEQYF. The CDR3 DNA is TGTGCCAGTAGTATCGGGGCCTCCTACGAGCAGTACTTC.

This sequence joins TRBV25-1 and TRBJ2-5; the D gene is possibly TRBD1 (5 bases). Germline CDR1 is MGHDK and CDR2 is SYGVNS. This CDR3 is built from 16 residues. With 3 bases removed from V and 0 bases from J, the gap between germline ends came to 14 bases. Here the CDR3 reads CASSEPDTFYQETQYF. CDR3 in DNA: TGTGCCAGCAGTGAGCCGGACACCTTTTACCAAGAGACCCAGTACTTC.

The V and J genes are TRBV7-9 and TRBJ2-7, with a tentative D call TRBD1 (5 bases). The CDR3 contains 14 residues. V was pared by 5 bases and J by 6 bases, with 17 bases between. Germline V gives CDR1 SEHNR, CDR2 FQNEAQ (reference sequence). CDR3 DNA sequence: TGTGCCAGCAGCAAGGCCTCTGACAGTACCGAGCAGTACTTC. Translation gives CASSKASDSTEQYF.

Concerning this clone itself: This sample also contains other DNA sequences that code for the same CDR3. The V and J genes are TRBV5-6 and TRBJ1-6; unclear D gene. The CDR3 covers 12 residues. V gave up 0 bases and J gave up 6 bases, with 1 base separating them. CDR1 and CDR2 from the germline V gene are SGHDT and YYEEEE. CDR3 residues: CASSLVNSPLHF. CDR3 coding DNA: TGTGCCAGCAGCTTGGTTAATTCACCCCTCCACTTT. Looking up the rest from reference TRBV5-6 and TRBJ1-6 gives the full variable domain: DAGVTQSPTHLIKTRGQQVTLRCSPKSGHDTVSWYQQALGQGPQFIFQYYEEEERQRGNFPDRFSGHQFPNYSSELNVNALLLGDSALYLCASSLVNSPLHFGNGTRLTVT.

This clone has a single count. The rearrangement links TRBV29-1 to TRBJ1-5; the D gene is possibly TRBD1 (5 bases). The germline V gene has CDR1 SQVTM and CDR2 ANQGSEA. The V gene lost 6 bases and the J gene lost 0 bases, with 15 bases spanning the gap. The CDR3 is made up of 15 amino acids. CDR3 amino acids: CSVPDSHYSNQPQHF. As DNA, the CDR3 is TGCAGCGTACCCGACAGTCACTATAGCAATCAGCCCCAGCATTTT.

The J gene is TRBJ2-5, the V gene TRBV5-1; 7 bases are shared with TRBD2. This CDR3 is built from 14 residues. Germline CDR1 is SGHRS and CDR2 is YFSETQ. Trimming removed 4 bases from V and 2 bases from J; junction bases left unmatched: 5. The CDR3 bases are TGCGCCAGCAGCGCAACGGGGGGTCAAGAGACCCAGTACTTC. This codes for CASSATGGQETQYF.

The chain employs TRBV18 and TRBJ2-5; D is undetermined. Trimming cost V 2 bases and J 1 base, with 11 bases left between them. Germline CDR1 reads KGHSH; CDR2 reads LQKENI. This CDR3 is 15 amino acids long. The CDR3 DNA follows: TGTGCCAGCTCACCATACGACTCGTCCCAAGAGACCCAGTACTTC. Translation: CASSPYDSSQETQYF.

This chain uses TRBV5-1 with TRBJ2-7; a weak D match, TRBD1 (7 bases). The V end was cut by 1 base, the J end by 0 bases, with 14 bases between. Germline assignment: CDR1 SGHRS and CDR2 YFSETQ. The CDR3 totals 16 residues. CDR3 protein: CASSLSRGVSSYEQYF. The CDR3 coding sequence is TGCGCCAGCAGCTTGAGCAGGGGGGTAAGCTCCTACGAGCAGTACTTC.

The chain uses TRBV15 and TRBJ1-5; unclear D gene. CDR1 and CDR2 (germline): LNHNV, YYDKDF (reference sequence). The CDR3 is 14 amino acids. Trimming removed 0 bases at V and 9 bases at J, with 12 bases between. CDR3 nucleotides: TGTGCCACCAGCAGAGACTTGGACCAATGGCCCCAGCATTTT. This codes for CATSRDLDQWPQHF.

This clone has a single count. The V gene is TRBV9, the J gene TRBJ2-1; D gene uncertain. Per germline, CDR1 SGDLS and CDR2 YYNGEE. This CDR3 region has 14 residues. V lost 0 bases, J lost 9 bases, and 13 bases lay in between. The CDR3 DNA follows: TGTGCCAGCAGCGTAGGAGGCACGAGCAGTGAGCAGTTCTTC. Protein sequence: CASSVGGTSSEQFF.

The chain links TRBV9 to TRBJ1-2; a weak D match, TRBD1 (6 bases). The CDR3 consists of 14 residues. Trimming shortened V by 4 bases and J by 3 bases, and 13 bases separated the two germline ends. Germline assignment: CDR1 SGDLS and CDR2 YYNGEE. The CDR3 loop reads CASSLQGFDYGYTF. CDR3 coding DNA: TGTGCCAGCAGCCTACAGGGATTTGACTATGGCTACACCTTC.

The V and J genes are TRBV5-1 and TRBJ2-7, with D perhaps matching TRBD2 (5 bases). The CDR3 runs 14 residues. CDR1 is SGHRS and CDR2 is YFSETQ in the germline V gene. Trimming took off 7 bases at V and 2 bases at J, with 16 bases between the two ends. CDR3 protein: CASGEGSPPYEQYF. In DNA form, the CDR3 reads TGCGCCAGCGGCGAGGGTTCCCCTCCCTACGAGCAGTACTTC.